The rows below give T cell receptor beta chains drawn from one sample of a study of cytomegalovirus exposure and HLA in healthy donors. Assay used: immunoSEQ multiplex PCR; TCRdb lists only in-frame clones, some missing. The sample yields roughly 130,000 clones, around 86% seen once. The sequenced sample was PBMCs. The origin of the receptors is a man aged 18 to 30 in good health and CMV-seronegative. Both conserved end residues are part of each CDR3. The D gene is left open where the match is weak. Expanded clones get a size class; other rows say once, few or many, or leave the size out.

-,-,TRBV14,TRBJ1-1,CASSQDGGAGEITEAFF,TGTGCCAGCAGCCAAGATGGCGGAGCAGGGGAGATAACTGAAGCTTTCTTT
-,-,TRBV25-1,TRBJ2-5,CASSSVGGQETQYF,TGTGCCAGCAGCTCGGTTGGTGGTCAAGAGACCCAGTACTTC
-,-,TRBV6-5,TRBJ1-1,CASSYKAGNTEAFF,TGTGCCAGCAGTTACAAGGCAGGGAACACTGAAGCTTTCTTT
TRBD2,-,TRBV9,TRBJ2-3,CASSSGSGGRTDTQYF,TGTGCCAGCAGCTCGGGGAGCGGGGGCCGGACAGATACGCAGTATTTT
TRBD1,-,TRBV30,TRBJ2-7,CAWAGKTGEENEQYF,TGTGCCTGGGCAGGGAAGACAGGGGAAGAGAACGAGCAGTACTTC
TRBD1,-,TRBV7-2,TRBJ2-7,CASSAGQGVPYEQYF,TGTGCCAGCAGTGCCGGACAGGGGGTCCCCTACGAGCAGTACTTC
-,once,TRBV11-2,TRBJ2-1,CASRWGDNNEQFF,TGTGCCAGCAGGTGGGGGGATAACAATGAGCAGTTCTTC
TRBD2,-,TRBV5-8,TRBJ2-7,CASSPPPLAGAIEQYF,TGTGCCAGCAGCCCACCCCCATTAGCGGGGGCTATCGAGCAGTACTTC
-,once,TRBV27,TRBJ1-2,CASSLSIRGSQTSRYGYTF,TGTGCCAGCAGTTTATCGATAAGGGGCAGCCAAACCTCTCGCTATGGCTACACCTTC
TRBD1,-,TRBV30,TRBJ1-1,CACDRVNTEAFF,TGTGCCTGCGACAGGGTTAACACTGAAGCTTTCTTT
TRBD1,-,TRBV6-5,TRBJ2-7,CASRQGVPYEQYF,TGTGCCAGCCGACAGGGGGTCCCCTACGAGCAGTACTTC
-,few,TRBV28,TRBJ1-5,CASSFGHGVRPQHF,TGTGCCAGCAGTTTTGGACACGGCGTTCGGCCCCAGCATTTT
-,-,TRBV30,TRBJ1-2,CAWAPYRGGYTF,TGTGCCTGGGCCCCTTATAGAGGTGGCTACACCTTC
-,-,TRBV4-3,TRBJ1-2,CASSQEGGPLRSYGYTF,TGCGCCAGCAGCCAAGAAGGAGGGCCCCTAAGGTCCTATGGCTACACCTTC
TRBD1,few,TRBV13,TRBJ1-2,CASSLGFTGGGGYTF,TGTGCCAGCAGCTTAGGATTCACAGGGGGAGGTGGCTACACCTTC
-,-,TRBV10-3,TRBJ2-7,CAISEGGGGNEQYF,TGTGCCATCAGTGAGGGAGGGGGGGGTAACGAGCAGTACTTC
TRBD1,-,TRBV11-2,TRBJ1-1,CASSPRQGMNTEAFF,TGTGCCAGCAGCCCCCGACAGGGGATGAACACTGAAGCTTTCTTT
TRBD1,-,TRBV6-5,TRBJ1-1,CASRLGQSTEAFF,TGTGCCAGCAGGCTGGGACAGTCCACTGAAGCTTTCTTT
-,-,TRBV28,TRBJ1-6,CASSFPTGYNSPLHF,TGTGCCAGCAGTTTTCCGACAGGATATAATTCACCCCTCCACTTT
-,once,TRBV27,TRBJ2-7,CASRPLPVLGHGTYF,TGTGCCAGCAGACCATTGCCGGTTTTGGGCCATGGTACCTACTTC
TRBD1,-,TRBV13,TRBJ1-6,CASSLLADRENSPLHF,TGTGCCAGCAGCTTATTAGCGGACAGGGAAAATTCACCCCTCCACTTT
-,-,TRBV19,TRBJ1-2,CASSIGRRGSYGYTF,TGTGCCAGTAGTATAGGTCGGAGAGGGAGCTATGGCTACACCTTC
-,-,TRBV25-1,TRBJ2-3,CASSHPGGTDTQYF,TGTGCCAGCAGCCATCCGGGTGGCACAGATACGCAGTATTTT
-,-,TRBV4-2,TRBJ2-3,CASSQGEWSTQYF,TGTGCCAGCAGCCAAGGAGAGTGGAGTACGCAGTATTTT
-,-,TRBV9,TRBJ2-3,CASGPRQAKYF,TGTGCCAGCGGACCTCGACAGGCGAAATATTTT
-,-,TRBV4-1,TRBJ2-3,CASSRVTDTQYF,TGCGCCAGCAGCCGAGTAACAGATACGCAGTATTTT
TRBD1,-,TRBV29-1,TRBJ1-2,CSVDREYGYTF,TGCAGCGTGGACAGGGAGTATGGCTACACCTTC
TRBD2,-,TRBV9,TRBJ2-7,CASSVAPRGDLSYEQYF,TGTGCCAGCAGCGTAGCTCCGCGGGGGGACCTCTCCTACGAGCAGTACTTC